The 13 T cell receptor beta chains below were found in one sample sequenced in a study of shared clonotypes between healthy human individuals. TCRdb's copy holds only in-frame clones and misses some; the assay was immunoSEQ multiplex PCR. The data show 1.6 million or so clones, with approximately 98.5% seen just once and 0.36% held by the top ten. The specimen was naive CD4+ T cells sorted from blood. Described subset: CD45RA+ positively selected. The receptors stem from a man younger than 45 in good health.

The J gene is TRBJ1-2, the V gene TRBV28; D is uncertain. Looked up from germline, CDR1 is MDHEN and CDR2 is SYDVKM. V gave up 2 bases and J gave up 5 bases, with 6 bases separating them. The CDR3 has 12 amino acids. The CDR3 DNA sequence: TGTGCCAGCAGTTTAGGAGAGTATGGCTACACCTTC. It encodes CASSLGEYGYTF.

V and J are TRBV5-1 and TRBJ1-1; D call uncertain. The V gene's germline CDR1 is SGHRS and CDR2 YFSETQ. Trimming removed 0 bases from V and 2 bases from J, with 14 bases in between. This CDR3 has 16 residues. The CDR3 loop is CASSLDLVGINTEAFF. In nucleotides, the CDR3 is TGCGCCAGCAGCTTGGATTTAGTAGGGATAAACACTGAAGCTTTCTTT.

V is TRBV7-9 and J is TRBJ1-1, with D tentatively TRBD1 (5 bases). Per germline, CDR1 SEHNR and CDR2 FQNEAQ (reference sequence). The CDR3 has 14 residues. V was pared by 1 base and J by 4 bases, with 10 bases between. The CDR3 protein is CASSLGGSLTEAFF. CDR3 nucleotide sequence: TGTGCCAGCAGCTTAGGGGGGAGCCTCACTGAAGCTTTCTTT.

This chain connects TRBV28 to TRBJ2-5, with 7 bases lining up with TRBD2. The CDR3 runs 16 residues. Germline assignment: CDR1 MDHEN and CDR2 SYDVKM. V dropped 6 bases and J dropped 1; count of bases not matched to a gene: 11. CDR3 sequence: CASSLMGRERQETQYF. The CDR3, as DNA: TGTGCCAGCAGCCTCATGGGGCGGGAGCGCCAAGAGACCCAGTACTTC.

This rearrangement joins TRBV19 to TRBJ2-7; 8 nucleotides match TRBD2. With V trimmed by 4 bases and J by 2 bases, 7 bases remained unmatched. The CDR3 runs 15 residues. Germline V gives CDR1 LNHDA, CDR2 SQIVND (reference sequence). The DNA for the CDR3 is TGTGCCAGTAGTACGCCCGGGGGGGTTCCCTACGAGCAGTACTTC. This gives the protein CASSTPGGVPYEQYF.

The V call is TRBV7-2, the J call TRBJ2-1; unclear D gene. The CDR3 extends over 15 amino acids. Deletions cut 5 bases from V and 2 bases from J, with 13 bases between. Per germline, CDR1 SGHTA and CDR2 FQGNSA. The CDR3 DNA reads TGTGCCAGCAGCCCCCGTGGGCGGACCTACAATGAGCAGTTCTTC. It encodes CASSPRGRTYNEQFF.

This clone was seen only once. This chain uses TRBV28 with TRBJ2-1; no firm D call. Germline CDR1 is MDHEN and CDR2 is SYDVKM. Trimming pared 6 bases from V and 0 bases from J, leaving 12 bases between. The CDR3 loop spans 15 amino acids. In DNA form, the CDR3 reads TGTGCCAGCAGCTCCCTGAGGAGCTCCTACAATGAGCAGTTCTTC. Translated: CASSSLRSSYNEQFF.

This chain joins TRBV11-2 and TRBJ1-5, with a weak D call TRBD1 (6 bases). With 3 bases removed from V and 6 bases from J, the gap between germline ends came to 15 bases. The CDR3 loop spans 15 amino acids. In germline, CDR1 is SGHAT, CDR2 FQNNGV. DNA for the CDR3: TGTGCCAGCAGCTTTGGGATCGGGGGCGGTCAGCCCCAGCATTTT. It is translated as CASSFGIGGGQPQHF. The whole variable domain, filled in from reference TRBV11-2 and TRBJ1-5, reads EAGVAQSPRYKIIEKRQSVAFWCNPISGHATLYWYQQILGQGPKLLIQFQNNGVVDDSQLPKDRFSAERLKGVDSTLKIQPAKLEDSAVYLCASSFGIGGGQPQHFGDGTRLSIL.

This sequence joins TRBV5-1 and TRBJ1-1, with D possibly TRBD1 on 5 matching bases. V shed 4 bases and J shed 0 bases, with 13 bases lying between them. This CDR3 is built from 15 residues. Germline CDR1 and CDR2: SGHRS and YFSETQ. DNA of the CDR3: TGCGCCAGCAGCATCCCGGGACGGATGAACACTGAAGCTTTCTTT. It specifies CASSIPGRMNTEAFF.

The sample holds one count of this clone. The chain links TRBV4-1 to TRBJ2-5; 9 nucleotides line up with TRBD2. The germline V gene encodes CDR1 MGHRA and CDR2 YSYEKL. The CDR3 spans 16 residues. J gave up 5 bases and V 1 base, and 8 bases lay outside the gene matches. CDR3 amino acids: CASSQGVAGARETQYF. The CDR3 DNA reads as TGCGCCAGCAGCCAAGGGGTAGCGGGAGCTAGGGAGACCCAGTACTTC.

The V call is TRBV18, the J call TRBJ1-1; 8 bases are a match to TRBD1. The CDR3 loop spans 15 amino acids. Trimming removed 5 bases from V and 2 bases from J; junction bases left unmatched: 7. The germline V gene has CDR1 KGHSH and CDR2 LQKENI. CDR3 DNA: TGTGCCAGCTCAATCCCTCAGGGGGCTAACACTGAAGCTTTCTTT. As protein: CASSIPQGANTEAFF.

The V and J genes are TRBV9 and TRBJ2-7; 9 bases map to TRBD2. Germline V lookup: CDR1 SGDLS, CDR2 YYNGEE. This CDR3 region has 17 residues. V was pared by 4 bases and J by 2 bases, with 13 bases of the junction left unmatched. The DNA for the CDR3 is TGTGCCAGCAGCCCGAGGGGTATAGCGGGAGTTCCCTACGAGCAGTACTTC. Translated, it gives CASSPRGIAGVPYEQYF.

J is TRBJ1-5 and V is TRBV10-2; no definite D call. The CDR3 length is 12 residues. Trimming removed 0 bases at V and 7 bases at J, with 4 bases between. The V gene's germline CDR1 is WSHSY and CDR2 SAAADI. The CDR3 here is CASSESRQPQHF. Here the CDR3 DNA reads TGCGCCAGCAGTGAGTCTAGGCAGCCCCAGCATTTT.